This T cell receptor (beta chain) was identified during a study of shared clonotypes between healthy human individuals (dated by TCRdb to about 2020). Regarding the complete study: Two women and three men aged 18 to 49 years were included in the cohort. Different laboratories and diverse techniques were used to prepare libraries and sequence TCR repertoires, to increase sequencing depth and limit assay-specific biases. For each donor, CD4 naive and CD4 memory were each run on three plates, CD8 naive on two plates, and CD8 memory on one plate. Per donor, leukapheresis produced somewhere between about 0.9 and 9.5 billion PBMCs. The study deeply sequenced blood TCR repertoires of about 5 healthy adults to estimate repertoire size and the extent of clonotype sharing between individuals. What the research found in general, with its limitations: Estimated clonotype richness was generally larger for naive than for memory subsets. Even with the large sequencing depth, rarefaction of the sorted-subset datasets indicated that sequencing was incomplete. Pairwise subsampling indicated that sequencing depth was expected to affect the degree of clonotype sharing among donors. Because the study included only a small number of donors, the genetic and exposure-history diversity represented was limited. Higher generation probabilities were observed for clonotypes shared by all four sorted-subset donors than for non-shared clonotypes. Sampling was restricted to blood, and TCR repertoires in tissue are likely to differ from TCR repertoires in blood. Sharing across a handful of donors was observed for around 5% of naive CD4, over 3% of naive CD8, around 2.5% of memory CD4, and about 0.4% of memory CD8 clonotypes.

Using the deep immunoSEQ assay, TCR CDR3 regions were amplified from genomic DNA by multiplex PCR. Extracted genomic DNA from each cell subset was spread evenly across all wells of several immunoSEQ 96-well plates, with each plate serving as a replicate. For sorted subsets, about 200 ng genomic DNA, equal to about 30,000 T cell genomes, was loaded into each replicate PCR. Purified libraries were measured with a Qubit 3.0 fluorometer, size-checked on a Bioanalyzer 2100, and measured again with the KAPA Library Quantification kit. Each immunoSEQ 96-well plate was sequenced on its own single-read 150-cycle Illumina NextSeq 550 flow cell. In the source study's methods: The immunoSEQ output contained only junctional sequences without quality scores, so filtering could not match that applied to full-length reads. Sequences were annotated with PyIR, a Python wrapper for IgBLAST v1.9, using IMGT germline references to assign V/J genes and CDR3. Any read was removed if the V/J assignment was weak (E-value above 1e-6), the CDR3 was missing, or the read contained stop codons, out-of-frame junctions, or ambiguous translated residues. V3J clonotypes were defined as sequences sharing the same inferred V gene, J gene, and CDR3 amino acid sequence. Percentage overlap between repertoires was calculated by dividing the number of shared unique clonotypes by the size of the smaller repertoire. Repertoire richness was assessed with RTK rarefaction, the Chao1 estimator, and Recon v2.1 estimates of unobserved clonotypes. OLGA was used to compute generation probabilities for all TCRbeta clonotypes that the gDNA method yielded from several donors. This is the immuneACCESS table as TCRdb keeps it, with only in-frame sequences that have V and J called. A part of the clones is gone; compared with another copy, unresolved V genes explain less than half, and the rest is unexplained. That table furnishes V, J and clone size, whereas the DNA furnished D and trimming. The sample records over 2 million clones, roughly 92% of which are singletons. The ten top clones hold more than 0.35% of the sample.

The donors were healthy, HIV-negative adults who had no recently reported acute infections or vaccinations. Only Caucasian adults living in Nashville, Tennessee, USA were represented among the donors. Magnetic negative selection was used to enrich CD4+ T cells, after which naive cells were positively selected on CD45RA and the negative fraction became the memory subset. Blood was obtained by leukapheresis, after which PBMCs were separated by Ficoll-Histopaque density gradient centrifugation and cryopreserved in liquid nitrogen vapor phase. Analytical flow cytometry was used to check the purity and quantity of each magnetically sorted T cell population. Each sorted fraction had its genomic DNA isolated and then quantified by UV absorbance on a Nanodrop 2000c. On this clone itself: The clone's antigen remains unknown. The sample holds no much larger clone one base away, and base qualities are not on file.

Sequences SGHRS (CDR1) and YFSETQ (CDR2) are obtained from the germline V gene. Spanning cysteine to phenylalanine, the CDR3 consists of 17 amino acids. The entry retains the CDR3 DNA only, 51 bases that are in frame from base 1. V and J are trimmed by 4 bases and 3 bases, and the gene matches miss 13 bases of the junction. This clonotype was obtained from a young man in good health. Some clones in this sample may be carry-over from other donors' samples. This receptor chain uses TRBV5-1 and TRBJ2-1, with 7 bases aligning to TRBD2. The sample was naive CD4+ T cells from PBMCs. Explained via the paper, the cell subset or site label denotes: CD45RA+ positively selected. In nucleotides, the sequence is TGCGCCAGCAGCGTCCTGTTGGGCGGGAGTGTCTACAATGAGCAGTTCTTC. Its protein product is CASSVLLGGSVYNEQFF. Joined to the reference TRBV5-1 and TRBJ2-1 proteins, this CDR3 gives the full variable domain: KAGVTQTPRYLIKTRGQQVTLSCSPISGHRSVSWYQQTPGQGLQFLFEYFSETQRNKGNFPGRFSGRQFSNSRSEMNVSTLELGDSALYLCASSVLLGGSVYNEQFFGPGTRLTVL.